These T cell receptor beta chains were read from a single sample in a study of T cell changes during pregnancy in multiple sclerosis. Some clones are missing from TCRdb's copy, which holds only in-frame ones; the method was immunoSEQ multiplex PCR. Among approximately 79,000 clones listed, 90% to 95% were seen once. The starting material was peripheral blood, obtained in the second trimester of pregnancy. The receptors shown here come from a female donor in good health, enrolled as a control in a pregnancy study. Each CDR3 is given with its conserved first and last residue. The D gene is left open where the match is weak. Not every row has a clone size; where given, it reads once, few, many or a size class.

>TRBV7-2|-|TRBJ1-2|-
CASSAQLTGYTF
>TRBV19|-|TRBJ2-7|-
CASSIYGDSYEQYF
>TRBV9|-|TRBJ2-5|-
CASSVAGEETQYF
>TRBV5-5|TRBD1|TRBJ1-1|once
CASSYAGGMNTEAFF
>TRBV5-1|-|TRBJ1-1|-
CASSFNKGLSTEAFF
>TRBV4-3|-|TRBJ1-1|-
CATGSMNTEAFF
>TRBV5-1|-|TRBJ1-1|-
CASSLWWAGNTEAFF
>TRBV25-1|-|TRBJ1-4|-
CASSRQFGEKLFF
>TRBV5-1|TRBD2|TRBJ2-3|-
CASSFVAGSTDTQYF
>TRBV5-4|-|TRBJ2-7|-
CASSPQGQSTEEQYF
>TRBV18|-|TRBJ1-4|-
CASSIRGPRTNEKLFF
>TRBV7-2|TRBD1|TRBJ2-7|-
CASSFDRDYEQYF
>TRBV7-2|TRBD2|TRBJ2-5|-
CASSLVMRGGQETQYF
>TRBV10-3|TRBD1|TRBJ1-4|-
CAIRQGNEKLFF
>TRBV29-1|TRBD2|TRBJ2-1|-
CSVGGLAGVSYNEQFF
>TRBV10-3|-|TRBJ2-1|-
CAIMGGGHYNEQFF
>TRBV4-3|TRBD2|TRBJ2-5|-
CASSQEISLGTSVQETQYF
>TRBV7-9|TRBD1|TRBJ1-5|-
CASSSDRESGQPQHF
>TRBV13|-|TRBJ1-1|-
CASSFQGLNTEAFF
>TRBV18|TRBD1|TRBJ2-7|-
CASSRQGAYEQYF
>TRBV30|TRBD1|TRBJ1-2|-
CAWSGTGGFHGYTF
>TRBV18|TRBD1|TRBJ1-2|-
CASSPGTGDEGYGYTF
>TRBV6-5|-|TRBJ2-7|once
CASSYSVRGPGWEQYF
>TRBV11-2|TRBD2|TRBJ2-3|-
CASTLLTSVTDTQYF
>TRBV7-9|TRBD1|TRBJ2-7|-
CASSLQPGQGSYEQYF
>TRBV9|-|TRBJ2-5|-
CASSVSPQETQYF
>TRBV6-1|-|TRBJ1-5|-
CASSVPRYDQPQHF
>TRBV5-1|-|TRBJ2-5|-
CASSFRVSGAAQYF
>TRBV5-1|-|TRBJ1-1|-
CASSSSRGTEAFF
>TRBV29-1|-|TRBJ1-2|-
CSVGLQASYGYTF
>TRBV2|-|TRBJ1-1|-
CASSPVKPNTEAFF
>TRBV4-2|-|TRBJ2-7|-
CASSQQDSYEQYF
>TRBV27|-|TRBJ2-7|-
CASSRAGASSYEQYF
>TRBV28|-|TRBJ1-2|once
CASSSSPLNYGYTF
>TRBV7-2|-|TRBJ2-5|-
CASSPYAKETQYF
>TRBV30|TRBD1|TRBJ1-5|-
CAWSGDRDEPQHF
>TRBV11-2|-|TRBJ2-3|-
CASSLRGVNTDTQYF
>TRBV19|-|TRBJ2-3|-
CASRPNQGASTDTQYF
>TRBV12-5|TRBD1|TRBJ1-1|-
CASGWGTGGTEAFF
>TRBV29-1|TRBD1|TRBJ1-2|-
CSVEAGQGYTF
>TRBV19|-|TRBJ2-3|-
CASSIDHTDTQYF
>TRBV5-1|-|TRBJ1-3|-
CASSLASPMTGNTIYF
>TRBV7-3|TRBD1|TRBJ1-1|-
CASSLKGGSGTEAFF
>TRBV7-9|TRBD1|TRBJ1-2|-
CASSSRTGSNYGYTF
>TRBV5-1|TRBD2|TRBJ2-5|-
CASSTSGTSGGETQYF
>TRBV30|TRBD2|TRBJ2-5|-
CAWSITGGRETQYF
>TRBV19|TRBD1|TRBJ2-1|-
CASSTGQGAYNEQFF
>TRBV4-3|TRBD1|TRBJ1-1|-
CASSLSKGRDRGTEAFF
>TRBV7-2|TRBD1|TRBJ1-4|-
CASSQRGRPFLSLEKLFF
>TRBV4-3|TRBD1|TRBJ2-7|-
CASSQERTRDRGSEQYF
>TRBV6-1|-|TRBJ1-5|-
CASRPRQVNNQPQHF